This T cell receptor beta chain was retrieved from a study of T cell responses to AZD1222 COVID-19 vaccine. Findings of the study overall: Nearly half of the spike-specific TCRs reportedly recognize variant regions that carry no mutations. The breadth and depth of Spike-specific TCRs increased once two AZD1222 doses had been given. Clonal diversity was possibly underestimated, and the donors were mostly white British, with more females.

On this clone: Its antigen remains unidentified.

Looked up from germline, CDR1 is MGHDK and CDR2 is SYGVNS. The V gene lost 6 bases and the J gene lost 10 bases, with 13 bases spanning the gap. CDR3 size: 12 residues. Clones were read by immunoSEQ multiplex PCR, and TCRdb kept only the in-frame ones, dropping some. The sample consists of over 150,000 clones, just over 90% of them appearing once. This specimen was peripheral blood, taken 28 days after the second AZD1222 dose. This sequence was found in an adult who received the AZD1222 COVID-19 vaccine. This chain joins TRBV25-1 and TRBJ2-1; D might be TRBD1 (6 bases). The CDR3 DNA sequence: TGTGCCAGCAGGACACAGGGTGGCGAGCAGTTCTTC. Protein product: CASRTQGGEQFF.